These 23 T cell receptor beta chains were all obtained from the same sample, sequenced in a study of blood T cell repertoires in COVID-19. Using immunoSEQ multiplex PCR, the repertoire was profiled, and TCRdb retains in-frame clones only, with some absent. The repertoire holds 55,000 to 75,000 clones, with about 70% as singletons. The specimen sequenced was peripheral blood. These receptor sequences come from a woman aged 70-85 years with acute or convalescent COVID-19.

V usage is TRBV7-2 and J usage is TRBJ2-3; TRBD2 might be the D (5 bases). Germline V gene data show CDR1 as SGHTA and CDR2 as FQGNSA. Between the trimmed V and J ends, which lost 5 bases and 0 bases, there was a span of 12 bases. The CDR3 length is 15 residues. CDR3 sequence: CASSPRGASTDTQYF. DNA for the CDR3: TGTGCCAGCAGCCCTCGGGGAGCGAGCACAGATACGCAGTATTTT.

Only a few counts were recorded for this clone. The J gene is TRBJ2-7, the V gene TRBV10-3, with 9 bases fitting TRBD1. Germline CDR1 is ENHRY and CDR2 is SYGVKD. This CDR3 region has 12 residues. Trimming at V came to 6 bases and at J to 5 bases, leaving 2 bases not matched to a gene. CDR3 coding DNA: TGTGCCATCAGGCGGACAGGGGACGAGCAGTACTTC. Protein product: CAIRRTGDEQYF.

The genes are TRBV29-1 and TRBJ2-3; TRBD1 is a possible D gene (5 bases). Germline values: CDR1 SQVTM, CDR2 ANQGSEA. Trimming pared 7 bases from V and 4 bases from J, leaving 9 bases between. The CDR3 extends over 11 amino acids. The CDR3, as DNA: TGCAGCGAAGTAGGGGCAGATACGCAGTATTTT. Its translation is CSEVGADTQYF.

This clone was seen ten or more times. The chain joins TRBV5-1 to TRBJ1-5; 7 bases are a match to TRBD1. From germline, CDR1 is SGHRS and CDR2 YFSETQ. This CDR3 contains 15 residues. Trimming cost V 3 bases and J 6 bases; bases outside gene matches: 9. Written as DNA, the CDR3 is TGCGCCAGCAGCTGGACTACAGGGGCTGGTCAGCCCCAGCATTTT. Translation: CASSWTTGAGQPQHF.

This clone was picked up a small number of times. This chain connects TRBV19 to TRBJ2-2, with a weak D call TRBD1 (6 bases). The CDR3 covers 15 residues. Germline CDR1 and CDR2: LNHDA and SQIVND (reference sequence). V gave up 7 bases and J gave up 4 bases, with 16 bases separating them. In DNA, the CDR3 is TGTGCCAGTACCCCCCGGCAGGGGCGCACCGGGGAGCTGTTTTTT. Residues: CASTPRQGRTGELFF.

The rearrangement links TRBV19 to TRBJ1-1; tentative D call: TRBD1 (5 bases). CDR3 size: 12 residues. Germline V gene sequence: CDR1 LNHDA, CDR2 SQIVND (reference sequence). Trimming removed 6 bases at V and 5 bases at J, with 10 bases between. The DNA of the CDR3 is TGTGCCAGTAGCCTGGAGGGGACTGAAGCTTTCTTT. Its protein is CASSLEGTEAFF.

This chain joins TRBV6-5 and TRBJ1-3, with no clear D. Between the trimmed V and J ends, which lost 5 bases and 3 bases, there was a span of 2 bases. Germline V lookup: CDR1 MNHEY, CDR2 SVGAGI. CDR3 length: 11 amino acids. This chain's CDR3 is CASSHGNTIYF. CDR3 nucleotides: TGTGCCAGCAGTCATGGAAACACCATATATTTT.

This clone was observed a handful of times. The chain is built from TRBV28 and TRBJ1-5, with D unresolved. Germline values: CDR1 MDHEN, CDR2 SYDVKM. V was trimmed by 4 bases and J by 0 bases, leaving 19 bases between them. The CDR3 consists of 18 residues. The CDR3 loop reads CASSSPKHGRLSNQPQHF. CDR3 bases: TGTGCCAGCAGTTCACCAAAACATGGCCGCCTTAGCAATCAGCCCCAGCATTTT.

This clone was recorded a few times. This chain links TRBV6-5 with TRBJ2-7; possibly TRBD2 for D (6 bases). Germline V gene data show CDR1 as MNHEY and CDR2 as SVGAGI. This CDR3 has 15 amino acids. Trimming cost V 5 bases and J 2 bases, with 16 bases left between them. The CDR3 DNA sequence: TGTGCCAGCAGTCATAACCCGGGGGACCCCTACGAGCAGTACTTC. It yields the protein CASSHNPGDPYEQYF.

The chain joins TRBV11-2 to TRBJ1-3; D unclear. The CDR3 totals 19 residues. Trimming cost V 8 bases and J 0 bases, with 26 bases left between them. The V gene's germline CDR1 is SGHAT and CDR2 FQNNGV. The CDR3 protein is CASHSEVTPGRSSGNTIYF. The CDR3 DNA sequence: TGTGCCAGCCACTCCGAGGTCACTCCTGGCCGTAGCTCTGGAAACACCATATATTTT. The full variable domain, its missing parts supplied by reference TRBV11-2 and TRBJ1-3, is EAGVAQSPRYKIIEKRQSVAFWCNPISGHATLYWYQQILGQGPKLLIQFQNNGVVDDSQLPKDRFSAERLKGVDSTLKIQPAKLEDSAVYLCASHSEVTPGRSSGNTIYFGEGSWLTVV.

The chain recombines TRBV7-2 with TRBJ1-1, with 11 bases identical to TRBD1. The CDR3 has 13 amino acids. Trimming at V came to 1 base and at J to 12 bases, leaving 4 bases not matched to a gene. From germline, CDR1 is SGHTA and CDR2 FQGNSA. CDR3 protein: CASSLGDRGETFF. CDR3 coding DNA: TGTGCCAGCAGCTTAGGGGACAGGGGGGAAACTTTCTTT. Supplemented by reference TRBV7-2 and TRBJ1-1, the full variable domain reads GAGVSQSPSNKVTEKGKDVELRCDPISGHTALYWYRQSLGQGLEFLIYFQGNSAPDKSGLPSDRFSAERTGGSVSTLTIQRTQQEDSAVYLCASSLGDRGETFFGQGTRLTVV.

The CDR3 coding sequence is TGTGCCAGCAGCTTTTCCCTAGAATCCCAAGAGACCCAGTACTTC. As protein: CASSFSLESQETQYF. The chain carries TRBV7-2 and TRBJ2-5, with unresolved D. The V gene lost 3 bases and the J gene lost 1 base, with 12 bases spanning the gap. This CDR3 has 15 amino acids. Germline CDR1 and CDR2: SGHTA and FQGNSA. Filled out from reference TRBV7-2 and TRBJ2-5, the complete variable domain reads GAGVSQSPSNKVTEKGKDVELRCDPISGHTALYWYRQSLGQGLEFLIYFQGNSAPDKSGLPSDRFSAERTGGSVSTLTIQRTQQEDSAVYLCASSFSLESQETQYFGPGTRLLVL.

The V gene is TRBV27, the J gene TRBJ1-1, with 7 bases lining up with TRBD1. The J segment lost 5 bases and the V segment lost 5 bases, leaving 11 bases of the junction unmatched. The CDR3 covers 15 residues. Germline V gene data show CDR1 as MNHEY and CDR2 as SMNVEV (reference sequence). DNA for the CDR3: TGTGCCAGCAGTCGAGAGACAGGGAGAGTAACTGAAGCTTTCTTT. Protein: CASSRETGRVTEAFF.

The chain employs TRBV27 and TRBJ1-2, with D perhaps matching TRBD1 (5 bases). V shed 3 bases and J shed 2 bases, with 16 bases lying between them. From germline, CDR1 is MNHEY and CDR2 SMNVEV (reference sequence). The CDR3 loop spans 16 amino acids. CDR3 nucleotides: TGTGCCAGCAGTTTTTCCGGGGCAGCGGGGAACTATGGCTACACCTTC. Amino acids: CASSFSGAAGNYGYTF.

The chain has TRBV7-2 and TRBJ2-7, with D perhaps TRBD1 (6 bases). V was pared by 5 bases and J by 4 bases, with 9 bases between. This CDR3 is 12 amino acids long. CDR1 is SGHTA and CDR2 is FQGNSA in the germline V gene. The CDR3 spells CASSVTGYEQYF. In DNA, the CDR3 is TGTGCCAGCAGCGTCACAGGGTACGAGCAGTACTTC. Full variable domain (rest looked up from reference TRBV7-2 and TRBJ2-7): GAGVSQSPSNKVTEKGKDVELRCDPISGHTALYWYRQSLGQGLEFLIYFQGNSAPDKSGLPSDRFSAERTGGSVSTLTIQRTQQEDSAVYLCASSVTGYEQYFGPGTRLTVT.

V is TRBV15 and J is TRBJ2-3; D is unclear. Germline CDR1 and CDR2: LNHNV and YYDKDF (reference sequence). The CDR3 has 15 amino acids. V lost 6 bases, J lost 3 bases, and 16 bases lay in between. CDR3 amino acids: CATRARGSDTDTQYF. The DNA for the CDR3 is TGTGCCACCAGAGCTAGAGGATCAGATACAGATACGCAGTATTTT.

V gene TRBV14 combines with J gene TRBJ2-7, with 10 bases aligning to TRBD2. The CDR3 length is 16 residues. The germline CDR1 and CDR2 sequences are SGHDN and FVKESK. V gave up 0 bases and J gave up 4 bases; unmatched junction bases: 6. CDR3 region: CASSQDQRGGKYEQYF. In DNA, the CDR3 is TGTGCCAGCAGCCAAGACCAGCGGGGGGGAAAATACGAGCAGTACTTC.

J is TRBJ2-1 and V is TRBV19, with a weak D call TRBD2 (7 bases). The V gene lost 5 bases and the J gene lost 7 bases, with 18 bases spanning the gap. Germline loops: CDR1 LNHDA, CDR2 SQIVND (reference sequence). The CDR3 length is 15 residues. CDR3 sequence reads: CASSPPGGRLNEQFF. CDR3 nucleotides: TGTGCCAGTAGTCCCCCCGGGGGGCGATTGAATGAGCAGTTCTTC.

V gene TRBV5-1 combines with J gene TRBJ2-7, with 8 bases matching TRBD2. Germline V gene lookup returns CDR1 SGHRS and CDR2 YFSETQ. V shed 7 bases, J shed 3 bases, and the junction held 9 bases outside the gene matches. The CDR3 loop spans 14 amino acids. This CDR3 is CASDPGGGNYEQYF. The CDR3 coding sequence is TGCGCCAGCGATCCCGGGGGGGGAAACTACGAGCAGTACTTC.

The gene calls are TRBV2 and TRBJ2-6, with TRBD1 as a possible D gene (6 bases). V lost 7 bases and J lost 0, with 10 bases in between. Germline V gene lookup returns CDR1 SNHLY and CDR2 FYNNEI. CDR3 length: 15 residues. CDR3 sequence: CASTGAASGANVLTF. DNA of the CDR3: TGTGCCAGCACAGGGGCCGCCTCTGGGGCCAACGTCCTGACTTTC.

The rearrangement uses TRBV25-1 and TRBJ2-2; 8 bases align to TRBD1. The length of the CDR3 is 14 residues. In germline, CDR1 is MGHDK, CDR2 SYGVNS. Losses at the gene ends were 7 bases for V and 4 bases for J; bases not matched to a gene: 5. In nucleotides, the CDR3 is TGTGCCAGCACGGACAGGGCCACCACCGGGGAGCTGTTTTTT. It specifies CASTDRATTGELFF. Using reference TRBV25-1 and TRBJ2-2 for the parts outside the CDR3, the full variable domain is EADIYQTPRYLVIGTGKKITLECSQTMGHDKMYWYQQDPGMELHLIHYSYGVNSTEKGDLSSESTVSRIRTEHFPLTLESARPSHTSQYLCASTDRATTGELFFGEGSRLTVL.

This chain links TRBV5-6 with TRBJ2-5; 7 nucleotides line up with TRBD1. Germline lookup yields CDR1 SGHDT and CDR2 YYEEEE. Unmatched junction bases numbered 5, after V lost 4 bases and J lost 2 bases. The CDR3 is 14 residues long. The CDR3: CASSGEGAQETQYF. DNA of the CDR3: TGTGCCAGCAGCGGAGAGGGGGCTCAAGAGACCCAGTACTTC.

This clone showed up just once. The rearrangement links TRBV7-9 to TRBJ1-2; TRBD1 is a possible D gene (5 bases). Deletions cut 4 bases from V and 0 bases from J, with 12 bases between. Germline CDR1 reads SEHNR; CDR2 reads FQNEAQ (reference sequence). The CDR3 totals 15 residues. CDR3 DNA: TGTGCCAGCAGCTCCGACAGAGTACCTAACTATGGCTACACCTTC. Amino acids: CASSSDRVPNYGYTF.